What follows are 21 T cell receptor beta chains derived from one specimen sequenced in a study of T cell responses to AZD1222 COVID-19 vaccine. This table comes from immunoSEQ multiplex PCR, and its TCRdb copy is limited to in-frame clones, with some not included. The profile shows 100,000 to 150,000 clones, 88% of them singletons. Sequencing used peripheral blood, obtained on day 0 of AZD1222 vaccination. These receptors were collected from an adult in good health.

The J gene is TRBJ2-1, the V gene TRBV5-4, with TRBD2 identical over 10 bases. Germline CDR1 reads SGHNT; CDR2 reads YYREEE (reference sequence). This CDR3 comprises 15 residues. V was clipped by 0 bases and J by 8 bases; unmatched bases: 5. CDR3 DNA sequence: TGTGCCAGCAGCTTGGGAACTCTAGCGGGGGATGAGCAGTTCTTC. This sequence encodes CASSLGTLAGDEQFF. Full variable domain (rest looked up from reference TRBV5-4 and TRBJ2-1): ETGVTQSPTHLIKTRGQQVTLRCSSQSGHNTVSWYQQALGQGPQFIFQYYREEENGRGNFPPRFSGLQFPNYSSELNVNALELDDSALYLCASSLGTLAGDEQFFGPGTRLTVL.

The chain joins TRBV27 to TRBJ1-1, with TRBD1 identical over 7 bases. CDR3 length: 13 amino acids. The germline V gene has CDR1 MNHEY and CDR2 SMNVEV (reference sequence). The trim removed 5 bases at V and 0 bases at J, leaving 0 bases unmatched. CDR3 in DNA: TGTGCCAGCAGTACAGGGGTGAACACTGAAGCTTTCTTT. Translating it yields CASSTGVNTEAFF.

This rearrangement joins TRBV24-1 to TRBJ1-2, with D possibly matching TRBD1 (6 bases). This CDR3 contains 16 residues. Germline CDR1 is KGHDR and CDR2 is SFDVKD. V was cut by 7 bases and J by 0 bases, with 17 bases left in between. The CDR3 sequence: CATSPGGQISNYGYTF. CDR3 nucleotides: TGTGCCACCAGCCCGGGGGGCCAAATTTCTAACTATGGCTACACCTTC.

This chain joins TRBV7-2 and TRBJ2-7; no definite D call. The V and J ends lost 6 bases and 3 bases respectively, with 6 bases between them. CDR3 length equals 11 residues. Per the germline V gene, CDR1 is SGHTA and CDR2 is FQGNSA. CDR3 DNA sequence: TGTGCCAGCAGTGCCCTCTACGAGCAGTACTTC. Residues: CASSALYEQYF.

The rearrangement joins TRBV27 to TRBJ1-6; TRBD1 is a possible D gene (5 bases). CDR1 and CDR2 from the germline V gene are MNHEY and SMNVEV (reference sequence). V lost 4 bases to trimming and J lost 7 bases, with 11 bases between them. The CDR3 is 14 residues long. CDR3 DNA: TGTGCCAGCAGTTGGGGGGGACGCAATTCACCCCTCCACTTT. It codes for CASSWGGRNSPLHF.

The chain is built from TRBV18 and TRBJ2-2, with 8 bases matching TRBD1. V lost 5 bases to trimming and J lost 6 bases; unmatched junction nucleotides: 8. The germline CDR1 and CDR2 sequences are KGHSH and LQKENI. This CDR3 contains 15 residues. The CDR3 DNA sequence: TGTGCCAGCTCATCTCGGACAGGGAGTCCCGGGGAGCTGTTTTTT. Its protein is CASSSRTGSPGELFF.

This chain uses TRBV24-1 with TRBJ2-3; 11 nucleotides align to TRBD2. This CDR3 is built from 18 residues. The J segment lost 1 base and the V segment lost 5 bases, leaving 10 bases of the junction unmatched. CDR1 is KGHDR, CDR2 SFDVKD, per germline. The CDR3 DNA sequence: TGTGCCACCAGTGCCTTTAGCGGGGGGGGAGGAGGCACAGATACGCAGTATTTT. Protein: CATSAFSGGGGGTDTQYF.

J is TRBJ2-7 and V is TRBV7-2; 11 bases are shared with TRBD2. The V gene end was trimmed by 3 bases and the J gene end by 2 bases; junction bases not matched to a gene: 3. Germline CDR1 SGHTA, CDR2 FQGNSA. This CDR3 is 15 amino acids long. DNA of the CDR3: TGTGCCAGCAGCTTTCAACTAGCGGGGGCCTACGAGCAGTACTTC. Amino acid sequence: CASSFQLAGAYEQYF.

V and J are TRBV11-2 and TRBJ1-2, with a weak D call TRBD1 (6 bases). V was clipped by 5 bases and J by 4 bases, with 11 bases between them. The CDR3 is 13 residues long. Germline CDR1 reads SGHAT; CDR2 reads FQNNGV. CDR3 nucleotides: TGTGCCAGCAGCCAACAGGGAGGCTATGGCTACACCTTC. Translated, it gives CASSQQGGYGYTF.

This chain links TRBV2 with TRBJ1-5; 8 bases line up with TRBD1. Per the germline V gene, CDR1 is SNHLY and CDR2 is FYNNEI. J gave up 3 bases and V 4 bases, and 5 bases lay outside the gene matches. The CDR3 is 15 residues long. The DNA for the CDR3 is TGTGCCAGCAGTGGGACAGGGCCCAACAATCAGCCCCAGCATTTT. This gives the protein CASSGTGPNNQPQHF.

The genes are TRBV27 and TRBJ2-1, with TRBD2 identical over 8 bases. CDR1 is MNHEY, CDR2 SMNVEV, per germline (reference sequence). The CDR3 is 13 residues long. J gave up 12 bases and V 2 bases, and 6 bases lay outside the gene matches. The CDR3 here is CASSLLIAGPQFF. DNA of the CDR3: TGTGCCAGCAGTTTACTGATAGCGGGACCGCAGTTCTTC.

The J gene is TRBJ1-1, the V gene TRBV29-1; no firm D call. CDR1 and CDR2 from the germline V gene are SQVTM and ANQGSEA. The CDR3 length is 13 residues. The ends were cut back, 1 base at V and 2 bases at J, with 8 bases in the middle. DNA for the CDR3: TGCAGCGTTGAAGGGACGCTAAACACTGAAGCTTTCTTT. It codes for CSVEGTLNTEAFF.

The genes are TRBV27 and TRBJ2-7, with 11 nucleotides matching TRBD2. V shed 2 bases and J 3 bases; nucleotides not matched to a gene: 3. This CDR3 region has 15 residues. Germline V gene sequence: CDR1 MNHEY, CDR2 SMNVEV (reference sequence). CDR3 residues: CASSLVAGGNYEQYF. The CDR3 DNA sequence: TGTGCCAGCAGTTTAGTAGCGGGAGGGAACTACGAGCAGTACTTC.

The rearrangement uses TRBV6-4 and TRBJ2-3; D might be TRBD2 (6 bases). Germline-derived CDR1 and CDR2 are MRHNA and SNTAGT. The CDR3 extends over 14 amino acids. The ends were cut back, 3 bases at V and 3 bases at J, with 10 bases in the middle. As DNA, the CDR3 is TGTGCCAGCAGTGAAGGAGGGGATACAGATACGCAGTATTTT. This gives the protein CASSEGGDTDTQYF.

CDR3 in amino acids: CAISAGDEQFF. The CDR3 nucleotides are TGTGCCATCAGTGCTGGCGATGAGCAGTTCTTC. The chain uses TRBV10-3 and TRBJ2-1; no reliable D call. CDR1 is ENHRY and CDR2 is SYGVKD in the germline V gene. The germline V and J ends were trimmed by 4 bases and 8 bases, with 6 bases remaining between them. The CDR3 sequence is 11 residues long.

This clone was seen a single time. This chain uses TRBV5-4 with TRBJ2-3; 10 nucleotides align to TRBD2. Germline CDR1 and CDR2: SGHNT and YYREEE (reference sequence). The J segment lost 10 bases and the V segment lost 0 bases, leaving 8 bases of the junction unmatched. The CDR3 has 15 residues. CDR3 loop: CASSLGLAGELAQYF. CDR3 coding DNA: TGTGCCAGCAGCTTGGGGCTAGCGGGAGAATTGGCGCAGTATTTT.

The count of this clone is one. The rearrangement links TRBV3-1 (or the pseudogene TRBV3-2) to TRBJ1-5, with TRBD1 as a possible D gene (6 bases). CDR1 and CDR2 from the germline V gene are LGHDT and YNNKEL (reference sequence). The CDR3 loop spans 15 amino acids. V shed 4 bases and J shed 6 bases, with 16 bases lying between them. The CDR3 loop is CASSRGTSSPQPQHF. CDR3 DNA: TGTGCCAGCAGCCGCGGGACATCATCGCCTCAGCCCCAGCATTTT.

This chain connects TRBV4-3 to TRBJ1-5, with TRBD1 as a possible D gene (5 bases). The CDR3 loop spans 16 amino acids. V lost 2 bases and J lost 4, with 15 bases in between. CDR1 and CDR2 from the germline V gene are LGHNA and YSLEER. CDR3 in amino acids: CASSQNRGRINQPQHF. The CDR3 coding sequence is TGCGCCAGCAGCCAAAATCGGGGCAGGATTAATCAGCCCCAGCATTTT.

The chain combines TRBV9 with TRBJ1-6; a possible D gene is TRBD1 (5 bases). V was cut by 3 bases and J by 6 bases, with 13 bases left in between. CDR1 is SGDLS, CDR2 YYNGEE, per germline. The CDR3 is 15 amino acids. CDR3 bases: TGTGCCAGCAGCGAGACCCCAGGGTCTAATTCACCCCTCCACTTT. Its translation: CASSETPGSNSPLHF.

This chain uses TRBV18 with TRBJ1-1; D remains ambiguous. The V gene lost 11 bases and the J gene lost 1 base, with 14 bases spanning the gap. Germline V gene sequence: CDR1 KGHSH, CDR2 LQKENI. CDR3 size: 13 residues. This CDR3 reads CAGAGQKNTEAFF. The CDR3 DNA follows: TGTGCCGGAGCCGGGCAGAAGAACACTGAAGCTTTCTTT.

V usage is TRBV20-1 and J usage is TRBJ2-5, with no clear D. V lost 1 base and J lost 5, with 5 bases in between. The length of the CDR3 is 11 residues. CDR1 DFQATT and CDR2 SNEGSKA come from the germline V gene (reference sequence). The CDR3, as DNA: TGCAGTGCTAGAGGAACCGAGACCCAGTACTTC. Translation: CSARGTETQYF.